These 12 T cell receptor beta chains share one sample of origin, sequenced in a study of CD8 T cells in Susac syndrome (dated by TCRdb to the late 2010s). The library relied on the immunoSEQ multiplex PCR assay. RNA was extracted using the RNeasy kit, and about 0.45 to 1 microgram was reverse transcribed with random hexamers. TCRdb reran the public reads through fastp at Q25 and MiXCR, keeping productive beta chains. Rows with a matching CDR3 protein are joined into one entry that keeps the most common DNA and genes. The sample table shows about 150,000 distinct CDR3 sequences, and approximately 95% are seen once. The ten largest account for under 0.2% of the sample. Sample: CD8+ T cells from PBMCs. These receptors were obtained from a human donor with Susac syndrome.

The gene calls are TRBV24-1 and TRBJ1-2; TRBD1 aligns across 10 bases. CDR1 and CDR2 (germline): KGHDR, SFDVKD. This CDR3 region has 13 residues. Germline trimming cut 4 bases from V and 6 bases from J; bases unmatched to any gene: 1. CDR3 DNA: TGTGCCACCAGTGACGGGACAGGGGATGGCTACACCTTC. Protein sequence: CATSDGTGDGYTF.

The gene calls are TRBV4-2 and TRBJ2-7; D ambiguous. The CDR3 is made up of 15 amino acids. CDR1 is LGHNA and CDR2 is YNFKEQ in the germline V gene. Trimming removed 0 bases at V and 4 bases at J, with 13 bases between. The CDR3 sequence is CASSQDPGPLYEQYF. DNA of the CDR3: TGTGCCAGCAGCCAAGATCCCGGGCCACTATACGAGCAGTACTTC.

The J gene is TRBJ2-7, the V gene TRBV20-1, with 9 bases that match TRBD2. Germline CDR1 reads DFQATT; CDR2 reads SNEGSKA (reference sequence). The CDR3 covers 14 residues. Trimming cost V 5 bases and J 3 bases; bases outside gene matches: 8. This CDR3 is CSAPGGTSYYEQYF. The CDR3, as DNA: TGCAGTGCTCCAGGCGGGACTAGCTACTACGAGCAGTACTTC.

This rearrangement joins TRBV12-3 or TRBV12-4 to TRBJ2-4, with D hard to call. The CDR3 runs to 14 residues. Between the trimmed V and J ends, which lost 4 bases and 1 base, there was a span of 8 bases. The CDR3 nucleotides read TGTGCCAGCAGTTCCGCCGTGGCCAAAAACATTCAGTACTTC. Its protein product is CASSSAVAKNIQYF.

CDR3 bases: TGTGCCAGCAGTGGGTCTAGCGGGAGTCTCCCCTACGAGCAGTACTTC. Residues: CASSGSSGSLPYEQYF. The genes are TRBV2 and TRBJ2-7, with 10 positions matching TRBD2. V lost 4 bases, J lost 2 bases, and 8 bases stayed unmatched. This CDR3 has 16 residues. Germline lookup yields CDR1 SNHLY and CDR2 FYNNEI.

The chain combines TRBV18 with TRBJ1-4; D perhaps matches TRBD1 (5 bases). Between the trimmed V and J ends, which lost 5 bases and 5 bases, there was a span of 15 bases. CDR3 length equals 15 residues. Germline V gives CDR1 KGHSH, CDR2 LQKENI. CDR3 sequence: CASSFRQRGNEKLFF. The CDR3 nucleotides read TGTGCCAGCTCATTCCGACAGCGAGGGAATGAAAAACTGTTTTTT.

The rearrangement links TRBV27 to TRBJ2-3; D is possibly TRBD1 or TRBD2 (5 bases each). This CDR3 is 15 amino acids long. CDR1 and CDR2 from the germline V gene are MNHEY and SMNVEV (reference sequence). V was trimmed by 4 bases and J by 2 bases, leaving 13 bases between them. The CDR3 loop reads CASSSRDAYTDTQYF. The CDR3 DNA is TGTGCCAGCAGTTCCCGGGACGCATACACAGATACGCAGTATTTT.

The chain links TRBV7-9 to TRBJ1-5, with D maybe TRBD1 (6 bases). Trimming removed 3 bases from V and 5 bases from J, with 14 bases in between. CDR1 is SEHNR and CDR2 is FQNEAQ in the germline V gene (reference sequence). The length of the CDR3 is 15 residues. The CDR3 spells CASSFGLSGDQPQHF. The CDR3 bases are TGTGCCAGCAGCTTTGGCTTGTCAGGGGATCAGCCCCAGCATTTT. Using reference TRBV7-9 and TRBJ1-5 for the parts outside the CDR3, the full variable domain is DTGVSQNPRHKITKRGQNVTFRCDPISEHNRLYWYRQTLGQGPEFLTYFQNEAQLEKSRLLSDRFSAERPKGSFSTLEIQRTEQGDSAMYLCASSFGLSGDQPQHFGDGTRLSIL.

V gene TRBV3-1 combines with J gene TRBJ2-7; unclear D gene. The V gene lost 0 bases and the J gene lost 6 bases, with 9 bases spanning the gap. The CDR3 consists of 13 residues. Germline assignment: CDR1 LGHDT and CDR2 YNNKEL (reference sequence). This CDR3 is CASSQEGEVEQYF. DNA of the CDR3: TGTGCCAGCAGCCAAGAAGGAGAGGTCGAGCAGTACTTC.

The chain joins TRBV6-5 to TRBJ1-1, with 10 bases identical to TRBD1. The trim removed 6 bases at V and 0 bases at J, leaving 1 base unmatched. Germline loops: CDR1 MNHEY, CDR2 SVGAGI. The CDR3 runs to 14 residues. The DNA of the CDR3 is TGTGCCAGCAGGGACAGGGGGATGAACACTGAAGCTTTCTTT. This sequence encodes CASRDRGMNTEAFF.

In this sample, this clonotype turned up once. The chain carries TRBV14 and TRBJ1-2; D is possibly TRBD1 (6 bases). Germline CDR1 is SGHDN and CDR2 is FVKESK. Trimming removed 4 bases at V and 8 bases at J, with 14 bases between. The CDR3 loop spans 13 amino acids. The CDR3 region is CASSPVGGSGYTF. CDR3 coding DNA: TGTGCCAGCAGCCCCGTCGGGGGCAGCGGCTACACCTTC.

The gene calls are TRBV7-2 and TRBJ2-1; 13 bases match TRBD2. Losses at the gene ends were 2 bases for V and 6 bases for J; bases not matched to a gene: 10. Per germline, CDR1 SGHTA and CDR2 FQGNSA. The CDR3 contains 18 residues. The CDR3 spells CASSLPILGLAGSNEQFF. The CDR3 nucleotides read TGTGCCAGCAGCTTACCGATCTTGGGACTAGCGGGATCCAATGAGCAGTTCTTC.